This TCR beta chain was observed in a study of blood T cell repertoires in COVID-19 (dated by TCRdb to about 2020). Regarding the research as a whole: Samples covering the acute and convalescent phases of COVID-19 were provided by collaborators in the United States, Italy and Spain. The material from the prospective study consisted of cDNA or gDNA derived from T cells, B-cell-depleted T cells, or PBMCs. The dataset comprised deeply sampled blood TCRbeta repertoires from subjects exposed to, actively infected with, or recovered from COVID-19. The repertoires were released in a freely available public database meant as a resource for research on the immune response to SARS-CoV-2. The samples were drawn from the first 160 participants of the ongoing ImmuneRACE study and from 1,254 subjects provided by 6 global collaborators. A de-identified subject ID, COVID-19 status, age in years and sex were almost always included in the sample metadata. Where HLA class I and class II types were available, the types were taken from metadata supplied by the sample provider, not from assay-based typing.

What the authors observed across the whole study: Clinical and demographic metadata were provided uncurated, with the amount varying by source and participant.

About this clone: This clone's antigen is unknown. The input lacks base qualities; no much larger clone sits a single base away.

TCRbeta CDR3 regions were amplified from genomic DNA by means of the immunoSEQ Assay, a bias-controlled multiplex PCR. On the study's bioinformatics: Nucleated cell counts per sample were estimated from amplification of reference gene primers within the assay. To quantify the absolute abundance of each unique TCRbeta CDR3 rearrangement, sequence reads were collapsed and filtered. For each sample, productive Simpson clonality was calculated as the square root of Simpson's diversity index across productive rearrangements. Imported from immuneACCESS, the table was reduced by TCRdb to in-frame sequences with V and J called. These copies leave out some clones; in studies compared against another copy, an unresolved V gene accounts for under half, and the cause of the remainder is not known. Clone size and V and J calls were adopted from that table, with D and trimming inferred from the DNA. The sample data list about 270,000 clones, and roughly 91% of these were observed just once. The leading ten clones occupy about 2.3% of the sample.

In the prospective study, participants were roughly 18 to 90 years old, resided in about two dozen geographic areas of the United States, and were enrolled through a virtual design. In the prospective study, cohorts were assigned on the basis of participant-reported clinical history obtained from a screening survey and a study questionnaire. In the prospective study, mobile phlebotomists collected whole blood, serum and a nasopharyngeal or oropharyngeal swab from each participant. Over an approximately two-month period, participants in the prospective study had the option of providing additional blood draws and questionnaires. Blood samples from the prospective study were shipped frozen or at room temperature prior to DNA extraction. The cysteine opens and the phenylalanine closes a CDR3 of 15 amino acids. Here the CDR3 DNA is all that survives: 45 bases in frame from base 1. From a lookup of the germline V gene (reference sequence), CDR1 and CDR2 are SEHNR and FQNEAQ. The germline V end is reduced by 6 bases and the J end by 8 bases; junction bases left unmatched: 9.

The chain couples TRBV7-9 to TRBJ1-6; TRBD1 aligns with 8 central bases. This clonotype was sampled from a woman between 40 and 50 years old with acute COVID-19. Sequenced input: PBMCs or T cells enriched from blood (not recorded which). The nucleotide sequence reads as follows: TGTGCCAGCAGTCACGGACAGGGTGCCGATTCACCCCTCCACTTT. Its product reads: CASSHGQGADSPLHF.